One sample yielded the 3 T cell receptor beta chains listed below, sequenced in a study of blood T cell repertoires in COVID-19. This table comes from immunoSEQ multiplex PCR, and its TCRdb copy is limited to in-frame clones, with some not included. The table records fewer than 650,000 clones, 85% to 90% of them present only once. Sequencing was done on a sample of peripheral blood. The receptors stem from a woman in her fifties or sixties with COVID-19, enrolled during active disease.

The rearrangement joins TRBV5-6 to TRBJ2-4; D gene ambiguous. CDR3 length equals 15 residues. Germline V CDR1 and CDR2: SGHDT, YYEEEE. V was clipped by 0 bases and J by 5 bases, with 12 bases between them. The chain's CDR3 is CASSLAQASQNIQYF. DNA for the CDR3: TGTGCCAGCAGCTTGGCTCAGGCCAGCCAAAACATTCAGTACTTC.

The chain has TRBV5-4 and TRBJ2-1, with 14 bases identical to TRBD2. Germline assignment: CDR1 SGHNT and CDR2 YYREEE (reference sequence). The CDR3 has 15 residues. V dropped 4 bases and J dropped 4; count of bases not matched to a gene: 1. The CDR3 protein is CASSRTSGGYNEQFF. In DNA form, the CDR3 reads TGTGCCAGCAGCCGGACTAGCGGGGGGTACAATGAGCAGTTCTTC.

With respect to this clone: This same CDR3 is encoded by further DNA sequences in the sample. V and J are TRBV20-1 and TRBJ1-5; weak D call: TRBD1 (6 bases). V was cut by 3 bases and J by 7 bases, with 16 bases left in between. The V gene's germline CDR1 is DFQATT and CDR2 SNEGSKA (reference sequence). The CDR3 consists of 14 residues. The CDR3 spells CSASGGGGNQPQHF. In DNA, the CDR3 is TGCAGTGCTAGTGGGGGCGGAGGGAACCAGCCCCAGCATTTT.